This entry lists 32 T cell receptor beta chains sequenced from one sample in a study of cytomegalovirus exposure and HLA in healthy donors. It was with 60 Vbeta and 13 Jbeta primers that the PCR ran. Only in-frame clones appear in the TCRdb table, and some are missing; sequencing was by immunoSEQ multiplex PCR. With more than 45,000 clones in the sample, the ten largest clones hold roughly a sixth. Sequencing was carried out using PBMCs. These TCRs come from a male donor in good health and CMV-seronegative.

The chain joins TRBV5-4 to TRBJ2-1; D remains unclear. Germline V lookup: CDR1 SGHNT, CDR2 YYREEE (reference sequence). V dropped 4 bases and J dropped 8 bases, with 7 bases sitting between them. CDR3 length equals 11 residues. CDR3 amino acids: CASSPGDEQFF. The CDR3 bases are TGTGCCAGCAGCCCCGGAGATGAGCAGTTCTTC.

This rearrangement joins TRBV19 to TRBJ1-2; 10 nucleotides match TRBD1. The germline V gene has CDR1 LNHDA and CDR2 SQIVND (reference sequence). The CDR3 covers 15 residues. Trimming at V came to 3 bases and at J to 5 bases, leaving 6 bases not matched to a gene. CDR3 DNA: TGTGCCAGTAGTATCCCGGGACAGGGGCGGTATGGCTACACCTTC. This sequence encodes CASSIPGQGRYGYTF.

This chain uses TRBV9 with TRBJ1-2, with TRBD1 identical over 11 bases. J lost 4 bases, V lost 0 bases, and 14 bases had no gene match. This CDR3 is 19 amino acids long. CDR1 and CDR2 (germline): SGDLS, YYNGEE. CDR3 protein: CASSVEEIGGDRGFYGYTF. In DNA form, the CDR3 reads TGTGCCAGCAGCGTAGAAGAGATTGGTGGGGACAGGGGGTTCTATGGCTACACCTTC. Using reference TRBV9 and TRBJ1-2 for the parts outside the CDR3, the full variable domain is DSGVTQTPKHLITATGQRVTLRCSPRSGDLSVYWYQQSLDQGLQFLIQYYNGEERAKGNILERFSAQQFPDLHSELNLSSLELGDSALYFCASSVEEIGGDRGFYGYTFGSGTRLTVV.

The chain combines TRBV30 with TRBJ1-5; 9 bases are shared with TRBD1. The V gene end was trimmed by 0 bases and the J gene end by 6 bases; junction bases not matched to a gene: 3. The CDR3 covers 14 residues. The germline CDR1 and CDR2 sequences are GTSNPN and SVGIG (reference sequence). Written as DNA, the CDR3 is TGTGCCTGGAGTGTAACAGGGGGCAGTCAGCCCCAGCATTTT. Encoded protein: CAWSVTGGSQPQHF.

V gene TRBV19 combines with J gene TRBJ2-7, with TRBD2 matching 7 bases. J gave up 1 base and V 5 bases, and 8 bases lay outside the gene matches. Germline V CDR1 and CDR2: LNHDA, SQIVND (reference sequence). The CDR3 contains 15 residues. For the CDR3, the DNA is TGTGCCAGTAGTCCCTCGAGGGGAGGGTCCTACGAGCAGTACTTC. Its protein product is CASSPSRGGSYEQYF.

The chain uses TRBV7-2 and TRBJ2-1, with 7 bases lining up with TRBD1. V dropped 5 bases and J dropped 3; count of bases not matched to a gene: 4. Germline CDR1 and CDR2: SGHTA and FQGNSA. The CDR3 runs to 14 residues. The CDR3 sequence is CASSLAGGYNEQFF. As DNA, the CDR3 is TGTGCCAGCAGCCTGGCAGGGGGCTACAATGAGCAGTTCTTC.

This chain joins TRBV4-3 and TRBJ2-6, with TRBD1 matching over 8 bases. V gave up 1 base and J gave up 0 bases; unmatched junction bases: 5. CDR3 length: 18 residues. CDR1 and CDR2 (germline): LGHNA, YSLEER. As DNA, the CDR3 is TGCGCCAGCAGCCAAGCCGGACAGGGACCCTCTGGGGCCAACGTCCTGACTTTC. It translates to CASSQAGQGPSGANVLTF.

The chain links TRBV5-4 to TRBJ1-1; D not resolved. CDR3 size: 13 residues. The germline V and J ends were trimmed by 4 bases and 0 bases, with 7 bases remaining between them. Germline V gives CDR1 SGHNT, CDR2 YYREEE (reference sequence). For the CDR3, the DNA is TGTGCCAGCAGCGAGGGAATGAACACTGAAGCTTTCTTT. Its protein product is CASSEGMNTEAFF.

V and J are TRBV5-6 and TRBJ1-2, with 7 nucleotides matching TRBD1. This CDR3 is 15 amino acids long. The germline gives CDR1 SGHDT, CDR2 YYEEEE. V dropped 1 base and J dropped 4; count of bases not matched to a gene: 7. This chain's CDR3 is CASSLRRGLGYGYTF. CDR3 in DNA: TGTGCCAGCAGCTTGCGTAGGGGGCTGGGCTATGGCTACACCTTC. Full variable domain (outside the CDR3, taken from reference TRBV5-6 and TRBJ1-2): DAGVTQSPTHLIKTRGQQVTLRCSPKSGHDTVSWYQQALGQGPQFIFQYYEEEERQRGNFPDRFSGHQFPNYSSELNVNALLLGDSALYLCASSLRRGLGYGYTFGSGTRLTVV.

Worth noting for this clone: Sequence at one end of the junction differs from germline and may be a read error. The same CDR3 also results from other DNA sequences found in this sample. The chain carries TRBV6-5 and TRBJ2-2; D is unclear. CDR3 length: 15 residues. Looked up from germline, CDR1 is MNHEY and CDR2 is SVGAGI. The CDR3 is CASSYTQENTGELFF. CDR3 sequence (DNA): TGCGCCAGCAGTTACACCCAGGAGAACACCGGGGAGCTGTTTTTT.

The genes are TRBV5-6 and TRBJ2-7, with 7 nucleotides matching TRBD2. Trimming cost V 1 base and J 2 bases; bases outside gene matches: 9. This CDR3 is 16 amino acids long. Germline V gene lookup returns CDR1 SGHDT and CDR2 YYEEEE. The CDR3 DNA reads as TGTGCCAGCAGCTTGCGTCAGCGGGGCCCTACCTACGAGCAGTACTTC. This sequence encodes CASSLRQRGPTYEQYF.

This chain joins TRBV4-3 and TRBJ2-7; 9 nucleotides line up with TRBD1. Germline loops: CDR1 LGHNA, CDR2 YSLEER. J was trimmed by 2 bases and V by 3 bases; bases with no gene match: 11. This CDR3 region has 17 residues. The CDR3 bases are TGCGCCAGCAGCCAGACTCTAACCCGGGACAGGGCCTACGAGCAGTACTTC. Its translation is CASSQTLTRDRAYEQYF.

This chain's CDR3 is CASSLSGGTDTQYF. The DNA of the CDR3 is TGTGCCAGCAGCCTTTCCGGTGGTACAGATACGCAGTATTTT. The chain uses TRBV7-6 and TRBJ2-3; no firm D call. Germline loops: CDR1 SGHVS, CDR2 FNYEAQ. V was cut by 5 bases and J by 3 bases, with 12 bases left in between. The CDR3 consists of 14 residues.

V gene TRBV11-2 combines with J gene TRBJ2-2, with 8 nucleotides matching TRBD1. The trim removed 5 bases at V and 2 bases at J, leaving 7 bases unmatched. This CDR3 region has 16 residues. CDR1 SGHAT and CDR2 FQNNGV come from the germline V gene. This CDR3 reads CASSPKTGVNTGELFF. The DNA of the CDR3 is TGTGCCAGCAGCCCTAAGACAGGGGTCAACACCGGGGAGCTGTTTTTT.

The J gene is TRBJ2-5, the V gene TRBV11-2; 7 nucleotides align to TRBD2. This CDR3 spans 15 amino acids. CDR1 SGHAT and CDR2 FQNNGV come from the germline V gene. After removal of 2 bases from V and 2 bases from J, the junction contained 5 bases not matched to a gene. The DNA for the CDR3 is TGTGCCAGCAGCTTATTGACTAGCCGGCAAGAGACCCAGTACTTC. It codes for CASSLLTSRQETQYF.

In nucleotides, the CDR3 is TGCAGCGTTGAGGGGACAGGGCGTAAATACGAGCAGTACTTC. This gives the protein CSVEGTGRKYEQYF. The J gene is TRBJ2-5, the V gene TRBV29-1, with 9 nucleotides matching TRBD1. The J call may be incorrect, as the DNA end agrees better with TRBJ2-7. The CDR3 is made up of 14 amino acids. Germline CDR1 SQVTM, CDR2 ANQGSEA.

The V and J genes are TRBV19 and TRBJ2-7; D remains ambiguous. From germline, CDR1 is LNHDA and CDR2 SQIVND (reference sequence). Trimming removed 0 bases at V and 3 bases at J, with 15 bases between. The CDR3 is 16 residues long. CDR3 protein: CASSIDLQPGFYEQYF. The CDR3 region has the DNA TGTGCCAGTAGTATAGATTTACAGCCCGGTTTCTACGAGCAGTACTTC.

V is TRBV6-6 and J is TRBJ1-5; 7 nucleotides agree with TRBD1. Unmatched junction bases numbered 6, after V lost 7 bases and J lost 0 bases. The germline V gene encodes CDR1 MNHNY and CDR2 SVGAGI (reference sequence). The CDR3 runs to 15 residues. The CDR3 DNA sequence: TGTGCCAGCACCAAAGGGGACAGTAGCAATCAGCCCCAGCATTTT. Translating it yields CASTKGDSSNQPQHF.

The J gene is TRBJ2-5, the V gene TRBV5-1; D remains unclear. Trimming removed 4 bases at V and 1 base at J, with 5 bases between. The CDR3 runs 12 residues. The germline V gene has CDR1 SGHRS and CDR2 YFSETQ. The chain's CDR3 is CASSVGQETQYF. The DNA of the CDR3 is TGCGCCAGCAGCGTCGGCCAAGAGACCCAGTACTTC.

The chain uses TRBV18 and TRBJ2-5; TRBD1 aligns across 8 bases. The ends lost 3 bases at V and 3 bases at J; junction bases unmatched: 0. In germline, CDR1 is KGHSH, CDR2 LQKENI. There are 13 residues in the CDR3. CDR3 amino acids: CASSPDREETQYF. CDR3 DNA: TGTGCCAGCTCACCGGACAGGGAAGAGACCCAGTACTTC.

The chain has TRBV6-6 and TRBJ1-2; D may be TRBD1 (5 bases). Looked up from germline, CDR1 is MNHNY and CDR2 is SVGAGI (reference sequence). There are 16 residues in the CDR3. The V end was cut by 3 bases, the J end by 1 base, with 15 bases between. The CDR3 sequence is CASSYGRGSLNYGYTF. The CDR3 DNA follows: TGTGCCAGCAGTTATGGTAGGGGCAGCCTTAACTATGGCTACACCTTC.

The V gene is TRBV30, the J gene TRBJ1-2; maybe TRBD1 (6 bases). The CDR3 contains 13 residues. V was shortened by 4 bases and J by 4 bases, with 13 bases between the two germline ends. Germline-derived CDR1 and CDR2 are GTSNPN and SVGIG (reference sequence). CDR3 coding DNA: TGTGCCTGGACCTCTATAGGGGGCTATGGCTACACCTTC. Translated, it gives CAWTSIGGYGYTF.

The chain joins TRBV30 to TRBJ2-1; 9 bases are shared with TRBD2. This CDR3 is 15 amino acids long. V lost 0 bases to trimming and J lost 7 bases; unmatched junction nucleotides: 7. Germline-derived CDR1 and CDR2 are GTSNPN and SVGIG (reference sequence). The CDR3 DNA follows: TGTGCCTGGAGTGTACGCGGGGGGGCGGGAAATGAGCAGTTCTTC. Translation gives CAWSVRGGAGNEQFF.

This chain joins TRBV7-9 and TRBJ1-2; 10 positions match TRBD1. J lost 5 bases, V lost 5 bases, and 8 bases had no gene match. The length of the CDR3 is 15 residues. Germline-derived CDR1 and CDR2 are SEHNR and FQNEAQ (reference sequence). The CDR3 DNA reads as TGTGCCAGCAGCCACATAGGGACAGGGGTATATGGCTACACCTTC. Its translation: CASSHIGTGVYGYTF.

The J gene is TRBJ1-1, the V gene TRBV6-1, with a possible D match to TRBD1 (5 bases). The CDR3 is 14 amino acids. V dropped 6 bases and J dropped 2 bases, with 13 bases sitting between them. CDR1 and CDR2 (germline): MNHNS, SASEGT. The CDR3 protein is CASRGRGVNTEAFF. In DNA, the CDR3 is TGTGCCAGCAGGGGAAGGGGCGTTAACACTGAAGCTTTCTTT.

This chain joins TRBV29-1 and TRBJ2-7; TRBD1 agrees at 10 bases. V lost 1 base to trimming and J lost 6 bases; unmatched junction nucleotides: 3. Germline CDR1 and CDR2: SQVTM and ANQGSEA. The CDR3 sequence is 13 residues long. This chain's CDR3 is CSVEGTGGSEQYF. CDR3 nucleotide sequence: TGCAGCGTTGAAGGGACAGGGGGAAGCGAGCAGTACTTC.

The chain recombines TRBV6-1 with TRBJ2-1; 9 nucleotides match TRBD2. From germline, CDR1 is MNHNS and CDR2 SASEGT. The CDR3 is 17 amino acids. The trim removed 4 bases at V and 4 bases at J, leaving 11 bases unmatched. CDR3 sequence (DNA): TGTGCCAGCAGTGGAGGGACTAGCAGCCTGACATACAATGAGCAGTTCTTC. Translating it yields CASSGGTSSLTYNEQFF.

The chain links TRBV6-1 to TRBJ2-1, with a tentative D call TRBD1 (6 bases). The CDR3 length is 14 residues. In germline, CDR1 is MNHNS, CDR2 SASEGT. Trimming removed 1 base at V and 7 bases at J, with 11 bases between. The CDR3 is CASSEGVQGNEQFF. The CDR3 DNA sequence: TGTGCCAGCAGTGAAGGGGTCCAGGGGAATGAGCAGTTCTTC.

V and J are TRBV9 and TRBJ1-2; 8 bases line up with TRBD1. The V and J ends lost 3 bases and 3 bases, in that order; junction bases with no gene match: 10. Per germline, CDR1 SGDLS and CDR2 YYNGEE. There are 16 residues in the CDR3. In DNA form, the CDR3 reads TGTGCCAGCAGCGCCTACGACCGGGACAGGCACTATGGCTACACCTTC. Amino acid sequence: CASSAYDRDRHYGYTF.

The gene calls are TRBV5-1 and TRBJ2-3, with D possibly being TRBD2 (5 bases). Per germline, CDR1 SGHRS and CDR2 YFSETQ. Trimming stripped 6 bases from V and 4 bases from J, with 15 bases between. The CDR3 spans 14 residues. The CDR3 sequence is CASTPGSFSDTQYF. The CDR3 bases are TGCGCCAGCACCCCGGGAAGTTTCTCAGATACGCAGTATTTT.

The chain couples TRBV7-2 to TRBJ1-6, with D uncertain. CDR3 size: 13 residues. V was clipped by 1 base and J by 9 bases, with 7 bases between them. From germline, CDR1 is SGHTA and CDR2 FQGNSA. The CDR3 sequence is CASSLGGGSPLHF. CDR3 bases: TGTGCCAGCAGCTTAGGAGGAGGTTCACCCCTCCACTTT.

The rearrangement uses TRBV11-2 and TRBJ1-1; D ambiguous. Trimming pared 2 bases from V and 1 base from J, leaving 5 bases between. The germline V gene has CDR1 SGHAT and CDR2 FQNNGV. CDR3 length equals 13 residues. CDR3 nucleotides: TGTGCCAGCAGCTTAATGCGGAACACTGAAGCTTTCTTT. Translated: CASSLMRNTEAFF.